This T cell receptor (beta chain) was found in a study of T-cell reconstitution after alpha-beta-depleted transplantation in children. This clonotype was recorded many times. A TCRbeta library incorporating unique molecular identifiers was prepared. TCRdb analysed the PCR reads with MiXCR anew, one entry per CDR3 protein. The sample yields about 230,000 distinct CDR3 sequences, about 9.6% seen once. Germline V lookup: CDR1 MNHNS, CDR2 SASEGT. The V end was cut by 7 bases, the J end by 0 bases, with 13 bases between. The CDR3 contains 16 residues. This sequence originates from a human donor who donated a stem cell graft to a child with SCID. The sequenced sample was PBMCs from the stem cell graft donor, obtained from the stem cell graft. The chain joins TRBV6-1 to TRBJ1-6, with D perhaps TRBD1 (5 bases). For the CDR3, the DNA is TGTGCCAGCATGGGGGGGTTCAGCTCCTATAATTCACCCCTCCACTTT. This codes for CASMGGFSSYNSPLHF.